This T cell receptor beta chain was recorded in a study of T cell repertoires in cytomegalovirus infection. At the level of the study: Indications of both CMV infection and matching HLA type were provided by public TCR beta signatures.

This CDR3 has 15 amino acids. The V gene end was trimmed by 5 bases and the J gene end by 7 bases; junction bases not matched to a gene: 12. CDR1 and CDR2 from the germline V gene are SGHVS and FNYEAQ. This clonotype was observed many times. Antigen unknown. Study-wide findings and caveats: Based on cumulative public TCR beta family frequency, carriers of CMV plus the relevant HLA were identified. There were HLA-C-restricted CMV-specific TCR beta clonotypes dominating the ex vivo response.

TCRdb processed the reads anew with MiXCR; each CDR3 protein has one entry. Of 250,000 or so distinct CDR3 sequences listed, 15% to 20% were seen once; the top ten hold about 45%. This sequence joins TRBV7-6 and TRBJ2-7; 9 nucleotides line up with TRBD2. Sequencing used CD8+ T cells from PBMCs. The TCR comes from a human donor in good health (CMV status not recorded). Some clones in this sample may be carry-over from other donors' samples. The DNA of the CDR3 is TGTGCCAGCAGCCGGGTTGGCGGGGGGGCCGGGGAGCAGTACTTC. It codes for CASSRVGGGAGEQYF. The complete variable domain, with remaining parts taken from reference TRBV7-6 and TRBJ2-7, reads GAGVSQSPRYKVTKRGQDVALRCDPISGHVSLYWYRQALGQGPEFLTYFNYEAQQDKSGLPNDRFSAERPEGSISTLTIQRTEQRDSAMYRCASSRVGGGAGEQYFGPGTRLTVT.